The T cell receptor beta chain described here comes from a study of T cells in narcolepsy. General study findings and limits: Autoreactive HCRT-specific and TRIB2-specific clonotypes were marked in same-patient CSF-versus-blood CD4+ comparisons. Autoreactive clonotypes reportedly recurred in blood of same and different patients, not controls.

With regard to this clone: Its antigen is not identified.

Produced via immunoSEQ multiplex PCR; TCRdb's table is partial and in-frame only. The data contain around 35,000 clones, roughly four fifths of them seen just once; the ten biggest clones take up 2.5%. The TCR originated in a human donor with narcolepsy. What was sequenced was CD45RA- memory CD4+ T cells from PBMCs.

The CDR3 DNA follows: TGTGCCAGCTCACCACCAGGGGCAGGTAGCAATCAGCCCCAGCATTTT. It codes for CASSPPGAGSNQPQHF. The chain couples TRBV18 to TRBJ1-5; D perhaps matches TRBD1 (5 bases). Looked up from germline, CDR1 is KGHSH and CDR2 is LQKENI. The V end was cut by 0 bases, the J end by 0 bases, with 9 bases between. This CDR3 is 16 amino acids long. Variable domain in full (rest from reference TRBV18 and TRBJ1-5): NAGVMQNPRHLVRRRGQEARLRCSPMKGHSHVYWYRQLPEEGLKFMVYLQKENIIDESGMPKERFSAEFPKEGPSILRIQQVVRGDSAAYFCASSPPGAGSNQPQHFGDGTRLSIL.